This record looks at one T cell receptor (beta chain) sequence and its context. The antigen is undetermined. This specimen comes from a study of CD8+ T cells in alopecia areata. Study-wide context: Administration of oral tofacitinib to treated patients was at 5 to 10 mg twice daily.

Following extraction, RNA underwent reverse transcription to cDNA, which served as the sequencing template. Data came from immunoSEQ multiplex PCR; TCRdb stores just in-frame clones and leaves some out. The table records some 170,000 clones, over 55% of them present only once. Study results and limitations: Compared with normal scalp, lesional scalp had higher clonality and more expanded CD8+ clones.

Trimming removed 3 bases from V and 6 bases from J; junction bases left unmatched: 1. CDR3 length: 11 amino acids. Germline V gene data show CDR1 as SQVTM and CDR2 as ANQGSEA. Specimen: CD4+ T cells sorted from blood, collected at week 0. The chain combines TRBV29-1 with TRBJ2-7, with 8 positions matching TRBD2. This clonotype was obtained from a human donor with alopecia areata. CDR3 sequence: CSVDRGGEQYF. CDR3 bases: TGCAGCGTTGATCGGGGGGGCGAGCAGTACTTC.